A single T cell receptor beta chain is shown here with its context. The antigen is undetermined. V was clipped by 0 bases and J by 4 bases; unmatched bases: 12. Germline lookup yields CDR1 SGDLS and CDR2 YYNGEE. This CDR3 is 18 amino acids long. This entry belongs to a study of Ad26.COV2.S vaccination and SARS-CoV-2 variants. Study-level background: The authors gave Ad26.COV2.S intramuscularly, either once or twice 56 days apart. Whole-study findings and limits: Breadth measured for non-spike TCRs was similar across vaccine and placebo recipients. TCR breadth and depth estimates may have understated total T cell responses. Compared with placebo recipients, vaccine recipients had higher spike-specific TCR breadth.

Libraries were prepared by immunoSEQ multiplex PCR; TCRdb keeps only in-frame clonotypes and omits some of them. The sample contains about 680,000 clones, 89% of which appear only once. The treatment was: roughly 19 received Ad26.COV2.S at low or high dose, single or two shots; several received placebo; per-sample allocation not given. Specimen acquisition occurred on day 63 following the initial vaccine or placebo injection. Sequencing used peripheral blood, obtained in a trial of Ad26.COV2.S vaccine versus placebo. J is TRBJ2-2 and V is TRBV9, with 7 bases that match TRBD2. The receptor was derived from a person aged 18-60 years who received the Ad26.COV2.S COVID-19 vaccine or a placebo. This chain's CDR3 is CASSVGPDGRGVTGELFF. CDR3 in DNA: TGTGCCAGCAGCGTAGGCCCGGATGGACGGGGGGTCACCGGGGAGCTGTTTTTT.